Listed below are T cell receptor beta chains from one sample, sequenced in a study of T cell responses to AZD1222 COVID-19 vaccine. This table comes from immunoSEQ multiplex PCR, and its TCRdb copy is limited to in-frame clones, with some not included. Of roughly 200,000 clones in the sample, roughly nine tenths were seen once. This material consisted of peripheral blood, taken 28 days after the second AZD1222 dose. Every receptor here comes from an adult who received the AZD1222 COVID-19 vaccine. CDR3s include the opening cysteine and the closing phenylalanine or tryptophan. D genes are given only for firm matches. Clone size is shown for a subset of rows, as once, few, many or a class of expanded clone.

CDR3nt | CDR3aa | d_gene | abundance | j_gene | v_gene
TGCGCCAGCAGCCAAGACCTCTCTCTAGCGGGAGGGCCGGGGTCCTACAATGAGCAGTTCTTC | CASSQDLSLAGGPGSYNEQFF | TRBD2 | NA | TRBJ2-1 | TRBV4-1
TGTGCCAGCAGCCAAGTCTCCAATGAGCAGTTCTTC | CASSQVSNEQFF | NA | NA | TRBJ2-1 | TRBV3-1/TRBV3-2
TGTGCCACCAGTGATTTTCGAAACCCCGAAGGGCCCCAGCATTTT | CATSDFRNPEGPQHF | NA | NA | TRBJ1-5 | TRBV24-1
TGTGCCAGCAGTGGCCTAGACTACGAGCAGTACTTC | CASSGLDYEQYF | NA | few | TRBJ2-7 | TRBV6-2/TRBV6-3
TGTGCCAGCAGCGCGAGACTAGTAGAGGGCCAAGAGACCCAGTACTTC | CASSARLVEGQETQYF | NA | NA | TRBJ2-5 | TRBV7-9
TGTGCCAGCAGCACAGGACAGGGGAATGAAAAACTGTTTTTT | CASSTGQGNEKLFF | TRBD1 | NA | TRBJ1-4 | TRBV7-9
TGTGCCAGCAGCCCTCTCGGACTGAACAATCAGCCCCAGCATTTT | CASSPLGLNNQPQHF | NA | once | TRBJ1-5 | TRBV21-1
TGTGCCACCAGTGATTCACCAGGTCTAACGCAGTATTTT | CATSDSPGLTQYF | NA | NA | TRBJ2-3 | TRBV24-1
TGTGCCAGCAGCTTAAGGGGCCTCGGAGGGTCCTACAATGAGCAGTTCTTC | CASSLRGLGGSYNEQFF | NA | NA | TRBJ2-1 | TRBV11-2
TGTGCCAGCAGTGAGTGGGGGGGAGAACGAGAGACCCAGTACTTC | CASSEWGGERETQYF | TRBD2 | NA | TRBJ2-5 | TRBV6-1
TGTGCCAGCAGTTACTCCCTCGGACGGGAGAACACTGAAGCTTTCTTT | CASSYSLGRENTEAFF | NA | NA | TRBJ1-1 | TRBV6-5
TGCAGCGTCCAGGGGGGGAGTGAAGAGACCCAGTACTTC | CSVQGGSEETQYF | NA | NA | TRBJ2-5 | TRBV29-1
TGTGCCATCAGCCCGGGACAGCATCTTTTCTATGGCTACACCTTC | CAISPGQHLFYGYTF | TRBD1 | NA | TRBJ1-2 | TRBV10-3
TGTGCCAGCAGTGTTGACAGGAGCTCTGGAAACACCATATATTTT | CASSVDRSSGNTIYF | NA | NA | TRBJ1-3 | TRBV2
TGTGCCAGTAGTATCTCAGTGATGGGCGAGCAGTACTTC | CASSISVMGEQYF | NA | NA | TRBJ2-7 | TRBV19
TGTGCCAGCAGCTTATCTTACGAGCAGTACTTC | CASSLSYEQYF | NA | NA | TRBJ2-7 | TRBV7-9
TGTGCCAGCAGCCTCGGGCGGGGACTAGCGGGGGGGCCGGCAGGAGAGACCCAGTACTTC | CASSLGRGLAGGPAGETQYF | TRBD2 | NA | TRBJ2-5 | TRBV4-2
TGTGCCAGCCACTCCCCGCAGGTGGGCAATCAGCCCCAGCATTTT | CASHSPQVGNQPQHF | NA | NA | TRBJ1-5 | TRBV6-6
TGCGCCAGCAGCCAAGATTGGAGGGGCGCGGATGGCTACACCTTC | CASSQDWRGADGYTF | NA | NA | TRBJ1-2 | TRBV4-3
TGTGCCTGGGGGGAGGTGGGAGGGCCGCCTTACGAGCAGTACTTC | CAWGEVGGPPYEQYF | TRBD2 | NA | TRBJ2-7 | TRBV30
TGTGCCAGCAGCTCGGGACAGGGGAGAACAAACACCATATATTTT | CASSSGQGRTNTIYF | TRBD1 | NA | TRBJ1-3 | TRBV7-2
TGTGCCAGCAGTTACTCCATACGCACAGATACGCAGTATTTT | CASSYSIRTDTQYF | NA | NA | TRBJ2-3 | TRBV6-5
TGTGCCAGCTCACCTTCTAATCGGGGCAGCTCTGTTGGCTACACCTTC | CASSPSNRGSSVGYTF | NA | NA | TRBJ1-2 | TRBV18
TGTGCCAGCAGCTCGAGAGGGGCTAGCGGGTACCAAGAGACCCAGTACTTC | CASSSRGASGYQETQYF | TRBD2 | NA | TRBJ2-5 | TRBV7-2
TGTGCCAGCAGCCTCTCGAACAGGGGCTTCCCTGAAGCTTTCTTT | CASSLSNRGFPEAFF | TRBD1 | NA | TRBJ1-1 | TRBV4-2
TGCAGCGTTGACCCACCTCCCTACAATGAGCAGTTCTTC | CSVDPPPYNEQFF | NA | NA | TRBJ2-1 | TRBV29-1
TGTGCCACCATCCCGGGGGAGGCCACTGAAGCTTTCTTT | CATIPGEATEAFF | NA | NA | TRBJ1-1 | TRBV7-9
TGTGCCAGCAGCTTAGCCGGACTAGCGGGCTCCTACAATGAGCAGTTCTTC | CASSLAGLAGSYNEQFF | TRBD2 | NA | TRBJ2-1 | TRBV7-9
TGTGCCAGCAGCCCAACACCGCTTACGAACACCGGGGAGCTGTTTTTT | CASSPTPLTNTGELFF | NA | NA | TRBJ2-2 | TRBV4-2
TGTGCCAGCAGCCCCTGGACTAGCGGAGACCAAGAGACCCAGTACTTC | CASSPWTSGDQETQYF | TRBD2 | NA | TRBJ2-5 | TRBV3-1/TRBV3-2
TGCGCCAGTACTACACTCCCGGGACTAGCGGGGACGAGCGCGCAGTTCTTC | CASTTLPGLAGTSAQFF | TRBD2 | NA | TRBJ2-1 | TRBV5-1
TGTGCCAGCAGCCGACAGGGCCCTCTAGGGAATGAGCAGTTCTTC | CASSRQGPLGNEQFF | TRBD1 | NA | TRBJ2-1 | TRBV5-4
TGCGCCAGCAGTGACTCAGGACTAGCGGGGGCCAACGTCCTGACTTTC | CASSDSGLAGANVLTF | TRBD2 | NA | TRBJ2-6 | TRBV10-2
TGCGCCAGCACGCCACTCGGACAGGGGGCATTGGGAGCTTTCTTT | CASTPLGQGALGAFF | TRBD1 | NA | TRBJ1-1 | TRBV5-1
TGTGCCGGGGGGTCAGATACGCAGTATTTT | CAGGSDTQYF | NA | NA | TRBJ2-3 | TRBV7-9
TGTGCCACCAGTGTCGGGGTTCCCGGGGAGCTGTTTTTT | CATSVGVPGELFF | NA | NA | TRBJ2-2 | TRBV24-1
TGCGCCAGCAGCTCCGACGGGGGGGCATACAATGAGCAGTTCTTC | CASSSDGGAYNEQFF | TRBD2 | NA | TRBJ2-1 | TRBV5-1
TGTGCCAGCACTCTAGGGAGAAATCAGCCCCAGCATTTT | CASTLGRNQPQHF | NA | NA | TRBJ1-5 | TRBV6-5
TGTGCCTGGAGTGTACAGGAGGGCGAGCAGTACTTC | CAWSVQEGEQYF | NA | NA | TRBJ2-7 | TRBV30
TGTGCCAGCAGTCCCCTAGGGACAGCGAACACTGAAGCTTTCTTT | CASSPLGTANTEAFF | TRBD1 | NA | TRBJ1-1 | TRBV27
TGCAGCGTCCGGGAGCAGCCGGTCAACGAGCAGTACTTC | CSVREQPVNEQYF | NA | NA | TRBJ2-7 | TRBV29-1
TGTGCCAGCAGTTGGGGACGAAATGAAAAACTGTTTTTT | CASSWGRNEKLFF | NA | NA | TRBJ1-4 | TRBV6-1
TGTGCCAGCAGCTTAGCGGCCTCAGGGACCGGGGAGCTGTTTTTT | CASSLAASGTGELFF | NA | NA | TRBJ2-2 | TRBV7-6
TGTGCCAGTAGGAGGCTCGAGACGGGGGGGCGATCACATGGCTACACCTTC | CASRRLETGGRSHGYTF | NA | once | TRBJ1-2 | TRBV19
TGTGCCAGCAGCTTAGCGGTAACAGATACGCAGTATTTT | CASSLAVTDTQYF | NA | NA | TRBJ2-3 | TRBV7-2
TGCGCCAGCAGCCACCCTGGACGGCAAAACATTCAGTACTTC | CASSHPGRQNIQYF | NA | NA | TRBJ2-4 | TRBV4-1
TGCGCCAGCAGTTCTGGAAGGGGGGTCACTGAAGCTTTCTTT | CASSSGRGVTEAFF | NA | NA | TRBJ1-1 | TRBV10-1
TGTGCCATCAGTAGGACTAGCGGGGCCAGCACAGATACGCAGTATTTT | CAISRTSGASTDTQYF | TRBD2 | NA | TRBJ2-3 | TRBV10-3
TGTGCCAGCAGCTTACAGGGATCAGTGCAGTACTTC | CASSLQGSVQYF | NA | NA | TRBJ2-7 | TRBV7-9
TGTGCCAGCAGCCCCGGGGGGGGCACCTATTCACCCCTCCACTTT | CASSPGGGTYSPLHF | NA | NA | TRBJ1-6 | TRBV5-4
TGTGCCAGCAAGGCCAGGGAGAGACGGAGTACCCAGCATTTT | CASKARERRSTQHF | NA | NA | TRBJ1-5 | TRBV6-5
TGCGCCAGCCGGAATGGTAGGGGCAACGAAAAACTGTTTTTT | CASRNGRGNEKLFF | NA | NA | TRBJ1-4 | TRBV5-1
TGTGCCAGCAGCCCCACTGGACAGTTCACTGAAGCTTTCTTT | CASSPTGQFTEAFF | NA | NA | TRBJ1-1 | TRBV7-9
TGCGCCAGCAGCCTCTTCACAGGACACAATGAGCAGTTCTTC | CASSLFTGHNEQFF | NA | NA | TRBJ2-1 | TRBV4-1